This T cell receptor beta chain was sequenced for a study of CDR3 diversity in severe acne. The CDR3 runs to 13 residues. Per the germline V gene, CDR1 is GTSNPN and CDR2 is SVGIG (reference sequence). With 1 base removed from V and 14 bases from J, the gap between germline ends came to 15 bases. This clonotype has ten or more counts. TCRdb itself ran the PCR reads through MiXCR, one entry per CDR3 protein. Of fewer than 100,000 distinct CDR3 sequences in the sample, around 49% are singletons; the top ten hold approximately 14%. The rearrangement joins TRBV30 to TRBJ1-6, with no clear D. The clonotype comes from a male donor in good health, without acne. Sequencing was performed on blood. The CDR3 DNA follows: TGTGCCTGGAGTGCCGACTACATAGATTCCCTCCACTTT. It is translated as CAWSADYIDSLHF.